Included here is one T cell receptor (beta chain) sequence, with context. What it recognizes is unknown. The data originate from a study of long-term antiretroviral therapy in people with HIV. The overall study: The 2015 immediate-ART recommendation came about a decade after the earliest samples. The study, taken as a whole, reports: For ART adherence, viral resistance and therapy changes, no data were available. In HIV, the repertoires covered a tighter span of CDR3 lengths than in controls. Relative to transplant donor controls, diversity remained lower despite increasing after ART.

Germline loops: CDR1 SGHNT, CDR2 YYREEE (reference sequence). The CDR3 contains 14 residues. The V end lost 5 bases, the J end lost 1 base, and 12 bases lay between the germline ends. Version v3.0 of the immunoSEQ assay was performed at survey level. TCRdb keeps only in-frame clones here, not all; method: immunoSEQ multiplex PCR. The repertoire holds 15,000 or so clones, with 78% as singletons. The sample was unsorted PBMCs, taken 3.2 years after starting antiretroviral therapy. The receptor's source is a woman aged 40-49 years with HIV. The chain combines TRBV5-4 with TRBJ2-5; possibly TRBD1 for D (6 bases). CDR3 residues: CASRSMGAQETQYF. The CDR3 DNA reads TGTGCCAGCAGATCAATGGGGGCCCAAGAGACCCAGTACTTC.